In this sample, the clone carrying this T cell receptor beta chain turned up a few times. The sample comes from a study of blood T cell repertoires in COVID-19. Study-level background: Samples representing acute and convalescent COVID-19 were sourced from the United States, Italy and Spain. In each case, the material was cDNA or gDNA derived from T cells, B-cell-depleted T cells, or PBMCs.

As handled by the study authors: Counts of nucleated cells, estimated from reference gene primer amplification, were obtained. Method: immunoSEQ multiplex PCR; TCRdb's copy keeps in-frame clones and lacks some. V, J and clone size derive from that table, while D and trimming were established from the DNA sequence. The data show about 87,000 clones, more than 85% seen once. Germline CDR1 and CDR2: SNHLY and FYNNEI. V was clipped by 7 bases and J by 6 bases, with 13 bases between them. The CDR3 sequence is 13 residues long. The sequence derives from a man between 35 and 55 years old with acute or convalescent COVID-19. The genes are TRBV2 and TRBJ1-5; D might be TRBD1 (6 bases). The specimen sequenced was peripheral blood. The CDR3 region is CASNRERFQPQHF. The CDR3 DNA reads TGTGCCAGCAACAGGGAAAGGTTTCAGCCCCAGCATTTT.